The 2 T cell receptor beta chains in this list originate from one sample, sequenced in a study of blood T cell repertoires in COVID-19. The table came from immunoSEQ multiplex PCR; TCRdb's copy has only in-frame clones and leaves some out. Among about 200,000 clones listed, roughly 78% were seen once. The sequenced sample consisted of peripheral blood. The receptors shown here come from a woman aged 80 or over with active or convalescent COVID-19.

The chain uses TRBV6-5 and TRBJ1-1, with 10 nucleotides matching TRBD1. CDR1 is MNHEY and CDR2 is SVGAGI in the germline V gene. This CDR3 has 14 amino acids. V lost 10 bases to trimming and J lost 5 bases; unmatched junction nucleotides: 10. The chain's CDR3 is CATGRGQGGTEAFF. The CDR3 DNA follows: TGTGCCACCGGCCGAGGACAGGGGGGAACTGAAGCTTTCTTT.

This sequence joins TRBV7-9 and TRBJ1-4, with TRBD1 matching 10 bases. Germline V lookup: CDR1 SEHNR, CDR2 FQNEAQ (reference sequence). The CDR3 spans 14 residues. The V gene end was trimmed by 9 bases and the J gene end by 8 bases; junction bases not matched to a gene: 9. CDR3 nucleotides: TGTGCCAGTCAGAGGGACAGGGGACGGGAAAAACTGTTTTTT. This gives the protein CASQRDRGREKLFF.